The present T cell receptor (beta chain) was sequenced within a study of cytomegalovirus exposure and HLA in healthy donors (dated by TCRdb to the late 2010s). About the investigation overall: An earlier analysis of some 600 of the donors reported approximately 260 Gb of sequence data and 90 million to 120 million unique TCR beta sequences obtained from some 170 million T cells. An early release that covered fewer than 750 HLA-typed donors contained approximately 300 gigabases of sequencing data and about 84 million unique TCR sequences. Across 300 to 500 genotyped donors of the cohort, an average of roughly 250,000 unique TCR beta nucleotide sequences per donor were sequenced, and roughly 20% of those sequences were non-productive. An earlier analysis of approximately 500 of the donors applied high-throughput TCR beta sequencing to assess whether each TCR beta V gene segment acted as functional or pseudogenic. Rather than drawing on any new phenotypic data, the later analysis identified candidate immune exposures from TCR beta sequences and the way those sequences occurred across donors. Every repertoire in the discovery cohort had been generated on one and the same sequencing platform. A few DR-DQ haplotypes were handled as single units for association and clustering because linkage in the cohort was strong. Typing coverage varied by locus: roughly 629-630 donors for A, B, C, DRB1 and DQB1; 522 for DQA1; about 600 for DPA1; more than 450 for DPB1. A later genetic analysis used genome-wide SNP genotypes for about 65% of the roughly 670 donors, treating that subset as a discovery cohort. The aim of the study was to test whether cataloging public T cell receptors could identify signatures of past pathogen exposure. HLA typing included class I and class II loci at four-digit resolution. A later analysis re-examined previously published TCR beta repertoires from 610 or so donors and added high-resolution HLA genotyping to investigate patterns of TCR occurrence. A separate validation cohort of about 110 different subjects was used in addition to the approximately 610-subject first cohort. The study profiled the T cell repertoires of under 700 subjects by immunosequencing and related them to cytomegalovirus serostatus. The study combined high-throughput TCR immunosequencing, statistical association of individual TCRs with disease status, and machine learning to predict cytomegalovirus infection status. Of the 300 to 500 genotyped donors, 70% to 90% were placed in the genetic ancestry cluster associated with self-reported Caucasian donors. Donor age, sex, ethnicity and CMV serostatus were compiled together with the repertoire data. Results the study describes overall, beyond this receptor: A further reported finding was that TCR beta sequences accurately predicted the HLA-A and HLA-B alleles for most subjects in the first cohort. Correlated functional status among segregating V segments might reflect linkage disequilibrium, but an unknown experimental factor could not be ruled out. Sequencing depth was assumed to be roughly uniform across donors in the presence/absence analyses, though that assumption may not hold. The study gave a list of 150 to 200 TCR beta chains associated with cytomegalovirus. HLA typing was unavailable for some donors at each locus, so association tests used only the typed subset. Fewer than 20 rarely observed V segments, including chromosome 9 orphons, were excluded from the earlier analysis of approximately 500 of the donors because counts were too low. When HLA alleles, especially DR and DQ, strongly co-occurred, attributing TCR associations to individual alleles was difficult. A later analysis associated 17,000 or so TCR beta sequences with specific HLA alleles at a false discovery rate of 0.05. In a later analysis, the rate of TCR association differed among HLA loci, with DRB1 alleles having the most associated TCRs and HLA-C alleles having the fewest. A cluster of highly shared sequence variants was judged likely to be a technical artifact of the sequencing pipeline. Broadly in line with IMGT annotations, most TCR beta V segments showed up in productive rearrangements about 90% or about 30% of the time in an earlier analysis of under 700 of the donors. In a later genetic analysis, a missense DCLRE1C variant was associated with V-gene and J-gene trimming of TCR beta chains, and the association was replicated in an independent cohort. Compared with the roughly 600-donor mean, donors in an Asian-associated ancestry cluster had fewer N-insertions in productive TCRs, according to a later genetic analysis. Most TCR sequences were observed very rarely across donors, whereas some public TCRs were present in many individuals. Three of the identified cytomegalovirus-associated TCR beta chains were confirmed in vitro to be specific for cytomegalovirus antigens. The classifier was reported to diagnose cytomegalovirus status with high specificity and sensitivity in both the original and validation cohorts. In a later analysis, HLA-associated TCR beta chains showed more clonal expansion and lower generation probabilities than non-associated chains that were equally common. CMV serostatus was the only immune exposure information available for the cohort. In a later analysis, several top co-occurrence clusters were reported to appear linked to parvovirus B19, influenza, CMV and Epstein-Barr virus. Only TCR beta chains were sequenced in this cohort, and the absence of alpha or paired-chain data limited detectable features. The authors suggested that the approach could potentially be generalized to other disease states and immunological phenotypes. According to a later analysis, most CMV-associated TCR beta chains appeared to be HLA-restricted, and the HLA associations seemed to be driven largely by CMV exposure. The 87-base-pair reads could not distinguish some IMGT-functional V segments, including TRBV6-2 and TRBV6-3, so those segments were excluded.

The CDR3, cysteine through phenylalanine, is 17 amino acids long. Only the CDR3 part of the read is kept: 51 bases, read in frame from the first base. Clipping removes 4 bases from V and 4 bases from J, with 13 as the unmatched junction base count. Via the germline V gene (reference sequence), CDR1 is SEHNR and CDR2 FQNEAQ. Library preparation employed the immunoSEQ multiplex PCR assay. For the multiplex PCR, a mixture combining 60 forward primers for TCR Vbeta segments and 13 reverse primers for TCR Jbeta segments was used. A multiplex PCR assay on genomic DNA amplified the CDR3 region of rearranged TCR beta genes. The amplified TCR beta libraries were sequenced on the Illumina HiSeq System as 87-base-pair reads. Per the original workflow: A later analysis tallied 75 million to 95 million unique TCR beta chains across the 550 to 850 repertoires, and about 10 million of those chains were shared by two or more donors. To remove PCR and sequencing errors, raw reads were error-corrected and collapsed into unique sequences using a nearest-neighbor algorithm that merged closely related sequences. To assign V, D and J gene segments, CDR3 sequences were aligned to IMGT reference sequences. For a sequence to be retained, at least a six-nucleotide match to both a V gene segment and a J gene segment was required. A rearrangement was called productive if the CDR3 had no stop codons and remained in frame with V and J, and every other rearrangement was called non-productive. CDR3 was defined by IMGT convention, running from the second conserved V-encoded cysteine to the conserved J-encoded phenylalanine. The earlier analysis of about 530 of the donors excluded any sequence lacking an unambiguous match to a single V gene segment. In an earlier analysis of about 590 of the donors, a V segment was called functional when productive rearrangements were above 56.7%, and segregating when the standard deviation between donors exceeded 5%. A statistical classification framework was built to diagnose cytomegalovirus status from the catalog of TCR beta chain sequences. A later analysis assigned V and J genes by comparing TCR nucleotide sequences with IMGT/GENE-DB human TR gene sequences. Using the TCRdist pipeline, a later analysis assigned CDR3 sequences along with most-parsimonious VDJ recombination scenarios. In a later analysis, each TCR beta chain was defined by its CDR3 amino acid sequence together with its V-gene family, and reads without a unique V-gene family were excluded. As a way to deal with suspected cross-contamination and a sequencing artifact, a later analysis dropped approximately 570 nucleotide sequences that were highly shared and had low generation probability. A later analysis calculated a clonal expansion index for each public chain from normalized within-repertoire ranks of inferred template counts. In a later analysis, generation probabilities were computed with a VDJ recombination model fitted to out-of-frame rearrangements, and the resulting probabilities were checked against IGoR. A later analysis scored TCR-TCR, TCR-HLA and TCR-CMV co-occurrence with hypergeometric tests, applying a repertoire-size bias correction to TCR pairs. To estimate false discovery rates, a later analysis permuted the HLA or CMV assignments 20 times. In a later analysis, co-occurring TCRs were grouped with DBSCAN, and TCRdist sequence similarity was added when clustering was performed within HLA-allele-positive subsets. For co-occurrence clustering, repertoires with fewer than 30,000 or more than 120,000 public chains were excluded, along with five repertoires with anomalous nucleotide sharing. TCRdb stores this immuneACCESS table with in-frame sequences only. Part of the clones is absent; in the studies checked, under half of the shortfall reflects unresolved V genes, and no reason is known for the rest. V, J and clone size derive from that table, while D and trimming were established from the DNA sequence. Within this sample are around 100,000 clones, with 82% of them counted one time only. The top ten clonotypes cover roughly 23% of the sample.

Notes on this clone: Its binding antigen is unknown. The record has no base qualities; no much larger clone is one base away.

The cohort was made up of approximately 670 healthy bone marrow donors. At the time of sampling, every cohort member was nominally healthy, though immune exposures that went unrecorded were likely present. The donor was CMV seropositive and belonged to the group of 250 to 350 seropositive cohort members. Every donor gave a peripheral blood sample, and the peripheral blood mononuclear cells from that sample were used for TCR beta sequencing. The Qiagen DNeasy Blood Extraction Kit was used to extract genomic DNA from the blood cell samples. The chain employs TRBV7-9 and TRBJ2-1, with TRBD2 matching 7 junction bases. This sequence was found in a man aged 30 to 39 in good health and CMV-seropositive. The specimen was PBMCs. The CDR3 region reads CASSSRWERGQYNEQFF. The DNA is TGTGCCAGCAGCTCCCGCTGGGAGCGGGGTCAGTACAATGAGCAGTTCTTC.